This is a list of T cell receptor beta chains from one sample in a study of blood T cell repertoires in COVID-19. Measured with immunoSEQ multiplex PCR; TCRdb has only the in-frame clones, and not every one. This table holds over 200,000 clones, about nine tenths found once. Sequences were obtained from PBMCs or T cells enriched from blood (not recorded which). The origin of the receptors is a man younger than 35 who had recovered from COVID-19. Both conserved end residues are part of each CDR3. Fields, in order: D gene, J gene, clone size, V gene, CDR3 DNA, CDR3 protein. The D gene is left open where the match is weak. For some rows the clone size is stated as once, few or many, or as a class when expanded; others skip it.

NA TRBJ2-1 once TRBV7-9 TGTGCCAGCAGCCCCTCAGGGTTTACCTACAATGAGCAGTTCTTC CASSPSGFTYNEQFF
TRBD1 TRBJ1-5 NA TRBV5-8 TGTGCCAGCAGCAGAGGACAGGGCGGTCAGCCCCAGCATTTT CASSRGQGGQPQHF
NA TRBJ1-1 NA TRBV7-6 TGTGCCAGCAGCTTAGCTTCGCAGGGAACGTACACTGAAGCTTTCTTT CASSLASQGTYTEAFF
NA TRBJ2-3 once TRBV6-1 TGTGCCAGCAGTGAATCCGAGTCAGGTGAAGATACGCAGTATTTT CASSESESGEDTQYF
NA TRBJ2-1 NA TRBV28 TGTGCCAGCAGTTTAACGGGTGCATATGAGCAGTTCTTC CASSLTGAYEQFF
TRBD1 TRBJ1-2 once TRBV4-1 TGCGCCAGCAGCCAAGTCGGCGACAGGGCCTATGGCTACACCTTC CASSQVGDRAYGYTF
NA TRBJ2-5 NA TRBV11-2 TGTGCCAGCAGCTTCGGGTCTCAAGAGACCCAGTACTTC CASSFGSQETQYF
TRBD1 TRBJ1-6 NA TRBV13 TGTGCCAGCAGCTCCGGGACAGGGGCCCCACCCCTCCACTTT CASSSGTGAPPLHF
NA TRBJ1-6 NA TRBV6-6 TGTGCCAGCAGCGCGGGGACTTTCACGGGGAATTCACCCCTCCACTTT CASSAGTFTGNSPLHF
NA TRBJ2-7 NA TRBV7-9 TGTGCCAGCAGCTCCTTCGAGGGCTCCTACGAGCAGTACTTC CASSSFEGSYEQYF
NA TRBJ1-5 NA TRBV12-5 TGTGCTAGTGGTTCCTCCGCTTTGGGAGGGGCGCATCAGCCCCAGCATTTT CASGSSALGGAHQPQHF
NA TRBJ1-4 NA TRBV27 TGTGCCAGCAGTTTGGGGCTAAAGGAAAAACTGTTTTTT CASSLGLKEKLFF
TRBD1 TRBJ2-7 NA TRBV27 TGTGCCAGCCGTACAGGGGCCCCCCACGAGCAGTACTTC CASRTGAPHEQYF
NA TRBJ2-3 NA TRBV9 TGTGCCAGCAGCGTAGCGCCGGGGAGAGATACGCAGTATTTT CASSVAPGRDTQYF
TRBD1 TRBJ1-6 once TRBV25-1 TGTGCCAGCAGTGGACTCCCGGGACAGGAGGTTAATTCACCCCTCCACTTT CASSGLPGQEVNSPLHF
NA TRBJ2-7 once TRBV6-5 TGTGCCAGCAGTTGGACCGAAGGGGGTGCTCTCTACGAGCAGTACTTC CASSWTEGGALYEQYF
NA TRBJ2-2 NA TRBV12-5 TGTGCTAGTGGTTCGTTCATTACGGCCAGGGGACCCGGGGAGCTGTTTTTT CASGSFITARGPGELFF
TRBD1 TRBJ1-4 NA TRBV19 TGTGCCAGTAGTATGCAGGGGGCAACAGGAAGGACTAATGAAAAACTGTTTTTT CASSMQGATGRTNEKLFF
NA TRBJ2-3 NA TRBV13 TGTGCCAGCAGCGGACAAGCCCTGTCCGGACGTGGCCAGTGGACAGATACGCAGTATTTT CASSGQALSGRGQWTDTQYF
NA TRBJ1-2 NA TRBV3-1/TRBV3-2 TGTGCCAGCAGCCAAGAGGCAGGGAACGGCTACACCTTC CASSQEAGNGYTF
NA TRBJ1-2 NA TRBV4-1 TGCGCCAGCAGCGTTCACACAGCCCCCCTCTATGGCTACACCTTC CASSVHTAPLYGYTF
NA TRBJ2-7 once TRBV5-1 TGCGCCAGCAGCTTGGCCGACCGGCTAGTCTCCTACGAGCAGTACTTC CASSLADRLVSYEQYF
TRBD1 TRBJ2-3 NA TRBV27 TGTGCCAGCAGTCGAGGGACAGGGCCCTCAGATACGCAGTATTTT CASSRGTGPSDTQYF
NA TRBJ2-2 once TRBV11-3 TGTGCCAGCAGCTCGCGACAGAACACCGGGGAGCTGTTTTTT CASSSRQNTGELFF
NA TRBJ2-2 once TRBV4-2 TGTGCCAGCAGCCAAGTATCCAGGCCGAACACCGGGGAGCTGTTTTTT CASSQVSRPNTGELFF
NA TRBJ2-7 NA TRBV6-5 TGTGCCAGCAGTTACTCGACCGGGGGGCTGCCATACGAGCAGTACTTC CASSYSTGGLPYEQYF
NA TRBJ2-1 many TRBV11-2 TGTGCCAGCAGCTTAGAGGCAGGAAGCTCCTACAATGAGCAGTTCTTC CASSLEAGSSYNEQFF
TRBD1 TRBJ2-1 NA TRBV4-1 TGCGCCAGCAGCCAACTTAGCCCAAGGACAGGGTGGGTCGGGAACACTGAGCAGTTCTTC CASSQLSPRTGWVGNTEQFF
NA TRBJ1-1 NA TRBV7-2 TGTGCCAGCAGTCAAGGGGTGACTGAAGCTTTCTTT CASSQGVTEAFF
TRBD2 TRBJ2-7 NA TRBV6-5 TGTGCCAGCAGTTACGGGACTAGCGCCTTAGCTGGCGAGCAGTACTTC CASSYGTSALAGEQYF
TRBD2 TRBJ2-1 NA TRBV7-8 TGTGCCAGCAGCCACCAGCGGGGGGGCAATGAGCAGTTCTTC CASSHQRGGNEQFF
TRBD2 TRBJ2-5 NA TRBV7-9 TGTGCCAGCAGCTTAGCGGCTAGCGGGCAAGAGACCCAGTACTTC CASSLAASGQETQYF
TRBD1 TRBJ1-1 NA TRBV18 TGTGCCAGCTCACCTCAATCGACAGGGGGCGCCACTGAAGCTTTCTTT CASSPQSTGGATEAFF
NA TRBJ1-5 NA TRBV11-2 TGTGCCAGCAGCTTTGGCGCGGAAAGCAATCAGCCCCAGCATTTT CASSFGAESNQPQHF
NA TRBJ2-1 NA TRBV4-2 TGTGCCAGCAGCCAAGGGGGGGGGCGCTCCTACAATGAGCAGTTCTTC CASSQGGGRSYNEQFF
TRBD2 TRBJ2-7 NA TRBV10-3 TGTGCCATCAGTGACGGACTAGCGGCCTACGAGCAGTACTTC CAISDGLAAYEQYF
TRBD1 TRBJ1-4 NA TRBV7-9 TGTGCCAGCAGTTCTGCGGCGACAGGGGTTGAAGAAAAACTGTTTTTT CASSSAATGVEEKLFF
TRBD2 TRBJ2-1 few TRBV16 TGTGCCAGCAGCCAAGGGACTAGCGGGACTAATGAGCAGTTCTTC CASSQGTSGTNEQFF
NA TRBJ1-6 few TRBV19 TGTGCCAGTAGTCCCGGACAGTTGGGTTCACCCCTCCACTTT CASSPGQLGSPLHF
NA TRBJ2-2 NA TRBV19 TGTGCCAGTAGTATAGATCCGCACACGTACACCGGGGAGCTGTTTTTT CASSIDPHTYTGELFF